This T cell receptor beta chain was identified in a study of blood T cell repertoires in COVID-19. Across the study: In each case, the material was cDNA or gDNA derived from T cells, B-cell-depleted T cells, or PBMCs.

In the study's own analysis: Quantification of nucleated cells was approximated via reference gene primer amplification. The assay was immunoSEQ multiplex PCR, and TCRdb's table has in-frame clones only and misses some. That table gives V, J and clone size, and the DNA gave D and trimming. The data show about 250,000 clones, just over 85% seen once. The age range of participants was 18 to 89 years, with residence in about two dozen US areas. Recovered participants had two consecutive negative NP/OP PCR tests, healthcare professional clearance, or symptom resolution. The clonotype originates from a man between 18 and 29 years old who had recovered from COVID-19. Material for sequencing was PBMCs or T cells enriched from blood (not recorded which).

The CDR3 reads CASSKSGGKITDTQYF. Here the CDR3 DNA reads TGTGCCAGTAGTAAATCAGGGGGGAAGATCACAGATACGCAGTATTTT. V is TRBV19 and J is TRBJ2-3, with a weak D call TRBD1 (7 bases). This CDR3 contains 16 residues. Germline lookup yields CDR1 LNHDA and CDR2 SQIVND (reference sequence). With 4 bases removed from V and 2 bases from J, the gap between germline ends came to 16 bases.